Below are 22 T cell receptor beta chains sequenced from a single sample in a study of blood T cells in healthy people across ages. A second roughly 7 to 11 cycle PCR used barcoded and J-beta primers. TCRdb reprocessed the 5' RACE reads via MiXCR and lists one record per CDR3 protein. The sample contains over a million distinct CDR3 sequences, 35% to 45% of which appear only once. Sequenced sample: blood. The receptors were sampled from a woman under 30 in good health.

The rearrangement uses TRBV2 and TRBJ2-3; D may be TRBD1 (6 bases). Trimming shortened V by 5 bases and J by 6 bases, and 18 bases separated the two germline ends. This CDR3 is 15 amino acids long. In germline, CDR1 is SNHLY, CDR2 FYNNEI. This CDR3 is CASSTGHILVDTQYF. The CDR3, as DNA: TGTGCCAGCAGTACGGGACATATCCTGGTGGATACGCAGTATTTT.

The gene calls are TRBV5-1 and TRBJ2-7; D not resolved. The CDR3 length is 13 residues. Germline values: CDR1 SGHRS, CDR2 YFSETQ. The V gene lost 7 bases and the J gene lost 7 bases, with 18 bases spanning the gap. CDR3 in amino acids: CASAPPANNEQYF. In nucleotides, the CDR3 is TGCGCCAGCGCCCCCCCAGCGAACAATGAGCAGTACTTC.

V usage is TRBV14 and J usage is TRBJ1-2, with unresolved D. The CDR3 loop spans 18 amino acids. Germline-derived CDR1 and CDR2 are SGHDN and FVKESK. V was clipped by 7 bases and J by 4 bases, with 28 bases between them. The CDR3 here is CASTTGELSSIRSYGYTF. DNA of the CDR3: TGTGCCAGCACCACTGGAGAGCTTTCGAGCATTCGGAGCTATGGCTACACCTTC.

V and J are TRBV5-1 and TRBJ1-2; D is possibly TRBD1 (6 bases). V was pared by 3 bases and J by 3 bases, with 12 bases between. Germline values: CDR1 SGHRS, CDR2 YFSETQ. The CDR3 has 14 residues. CDR3 protein: CASSWDTSHYGYTF. As DNA, the CDR3 is TGCGCCAGCAGCTGGGACACCTCTCACTATGGCTACACCTTC.

This chain joins TRBV2 and TRBJ2-7; D call uncertain. The CDR3 runs 15 residues. CDR1 and CDR2 from the germline V gene are SNHLY and FYNNEI. Trimming pared 7 bases from V and 0 bases from J, leaving 16 bases between. In DNA form, the CDR3 reads TGTGCCAGCATTCCCTCCCCGGGCCTCTCCTACGAGCAGTACTTC. It is translated as CASIPSPGLSYEQYF. The whole variable domain, filled in from reference TRBV2 and TRBJ2-7, reads EPEVTQTPSHQVTQMGQEVILRCVPISNHLYFYWYRQILGQKVEFLVSFYNNEISEKSEIFDDQFSVERPDGSNFTLKIRSTKLEDSAMYFCASIPSPGLSYEQYFGPGTRLTVT.

The chain combines TRBV2 with TRBJ2-1; no reliable D call. Germline values: CDR1 SNHLY, CDR2 FYNNEI. Trimming pared 10 bases from V and 0 bases from J, leaving 16 bases between. This CDR3 has 15 residues. The CDR3 sequence is CANPEGLVSYNEQFF. In DNA, the CDR3 is TGTGCCAACCCGGAAGGGCTGGTCTCCTACAATGAGCAGTTCTTC.

A word on this clonotype: One junction end disagrees with the germline gene, perhaps due to a read error. The chain couples TRBV30 to TRBJ2-2, with a possible D match to TRBD2 (5 bases). CDR3 length equals 12 residues. Germline values: CDR1 GTSNPN, CDR2 SVGIG (reference sequence). CDR3 amino acids: CAGSLSTGELFF. In DNA form, the CDR3 reads TGTGCCGGGAGTTTAAGTACCGGGGAGCTGTTTTTT.

The rearrangement uses TRBV7-2 and TRBJ2-3; 14 bases are a match to TRBD2. The germline V gene encodes CDR1 SGHTA and CDR2 FQGNSA. The CDR3 runs 16 residues. The ends lost 4 bases at V and 5 bases at J; junction bases unmatched: 5. CDR3 region: CASSSRTSGRLDTQYF. In nucleotides, the CDR3 is TGTGCCAGCAGCTCAAGGACTAGCGGGAGGTTAGATACGCAGTATTTT.

This clonotype has a single count. DNA for the CDR3: TGTGCCAGCAGTCGGGACAGGGGGCTATCCTATGGCTACACCTTC. Protein product: CASSRDRGLSYGYTF. This chain uses TRBV12-3 or TRBV12-4 with TRBJ1-2; 12 bases match TRBD1. The CDR3 covers 15 residues. J gave up 4 bases and V 5 bases, and 5 bases lay outside the gene matches.

The sample holds a few counts of this clonotype. This chain links TRBV29-1 with TRBJ2-5; D is undetermined. The CDR3 sequence is 11 residues long. Trimming took 0 bases from V and 13 from J, leaving 12 bases between them. CDR1 is SQVTM and CDR2 is ANQGSEA in the germline V gene. The CDR3 sequence is CSVEENSVWYF. The CDR3 DNA reads TGCAGCGTTGAAGAAAACTCGGTTTGGTACTTC.

This clonotype was seen a handful of times. The gene calls are TRBV18 and TRBJ2-7; no definite D call. The CDR3 loop spans 13 amino acids. Looked up from germline, CDR1 is KGHSH and CDR2 is LQKENI. Trimming pared 5 bases from V and 2 bases from J, leaving 10 bases between. The CDR3: CASSDPLAYEQYF. The DNA of the CDR3 is TGTGCCAGCTCAGATCCACTGGCCTACGAGCAGTACTTC. The complete variable domain, with remaining parts taken from reference TRBV18 and TRBJ2-7, reads NAGVMQNPRHLVRRRGQEARLRCSPMKGHSHVYWYRQLPEEGLKFMVYLQKENIIDESGMPKERFSAEFPKEGPSILRIQQVVRGDSAAYFCASSDPLAYEQYFGPGTRLTVT.

The V gene is TRBV7-2, the J gene TRBJ2-1; 11 nucleotides align to TRBD2. Trimming cost V 1 base and J 8 bases; bases outside gene matches: 4. This CDR3 comprises 15 residues. Germline CDR1 is SGHTA and CDR2 is FQGNSA. Here the CDR3 DNA reads TGTGCCAGCAGCTTAGGACTAGCGGGGTATCATGAGCAGTTCTTC. Translation gives CASSLGLAGYHEQFF. The entire variable domain, with the rest obtained from reference TRBV7-2 and TRBJ2-1, is as follows: GAGVSQSPSNKVTEKGKDVELRCDPISGHTALYWYRQSLGQGLEFLIYFQGNSAPDKSGLPSDRFSAERTGGSVSTLTIQRTQQEDSAVYLCASSLGLAGYHEQFFGPGTRLTVL.

The rearrangement links TRBV29-1 to TRBJ2-5, with D maybe TRBD2 (5 bases). Trimming shortened V by 7 bases and J by 4 bases, and 13 bases separated the two germline ends. CDR1 is SQVTM, CDR2 ANQGSEA, per germline. The CDR3 runs 12 residues. Here the CDR3 DNA reads TGCAGCGCCGGTGGGAGAGCAGAGACCCAGTACTTC. Amino acids: CSAGGRAETQYF.

This CDR3 is CASSMDRRAYNEQFF. The CDR3 bases are TGTGCCAGCAGCATGGATCGGCGGGCCTACAATGAGCAGTTCTTC. The gene calls are TRBV6-5 and TRBJ2-1, with D perhaps matching TRBD2 (5 bases). Germline loops: CDR1 MNHEY, CDR2 SVGAGI. The CDR3 length is 15 residues. V gave up 6 bases and J gave up 2 bases, with 14 bases separating them.

This clonotype turned up a few times. CDR3 residues: CASSLWGTGETQYF. The CDR3 DNA follows: TGCGCCAGCAGCTTGTGGGGGACGGGGGAGACCCAGTACTTC. J is TRBJ2-5 and V is TRBV5-1; D may correspond to TRBD1 or TRBD2 (5 bases each). The CDR3 is 14 amino acids. CDR1 is SGHRS, CDR2 YFSETQ, per germline. The V end was cut by 1 base, the J end by 5 bases, with 12 bases between.

This clonotype was detected a few times. The CDR3 DNA reads as TGTGCCAGCAGCCTCTTACAGGGCTCCATCTACGAGCAGTACTTC. Its translation is CASSLLQGSIYEQYF. The chain links TRBV7-2 to TRBJ2-7, with D maybe TRBD1 (6 bases). V shed 5 bases and J shed 3 bases, with 17 bases lying between them. Germline V gives CDR1 SGHTA, CDR2 FQGNSA. The CDR3 runs to 15 residues.

In this sample, this clonotype turned up a few times. The V call is TRBV4-2, the J call TRBJ2-3; perhaps TRBD2 as D (5 bases). V gave up 4 bases and J gave up 3 bases, with 11 bases separating them. This CDR3 is 14 amino acids long. Looked up from germline, CDR1 is LGHNA and CDR2 is YNFKEQ. CDR3 nucleotides: TGTGCCAGCAGCCTCGACGGGAAGACAGATACGCAGTATTTT. This sequence encodes CASSLDGKTDTQYF.

The table lists this clonotype with a few counts. This chain links TRBV27 with TRBJ1-5; the D is unclear. The CDR3 totals 13 residues. CDR1 is MNHEY and CDR2 is SMNVEV in the germline V gene (reference sequence). Trimming stripped 7 bases from V and 3 bases from J, with 10 bases between. CDR3 in amino acids: CASTQAFNQPQHF. The CDR3 DNA reads TGTGCCAGCACCCAGGCCTTCAATCAGCCCCAGCATTTT.

The chain carries TRBV4-2 and TRBJ1-3; TRBD1 is a possible D gene (5 bases). The CDR3 totals 15 residues. Germline CDR1 and CDR2: LGHNA and YNFKEQ. Trimming removed 5 bases at V and 6 bases at J, with 17 bases between. The CDR3 here is CASSFSGKSENTIYF. CDR3 DNA: TGTGCCAGCAGCTTCTCAGGGAAGAGTGAAAACACCATATATTTT.

The table lists this clonotype with many counts. The rearrangement links TRBV15 to TRBJ1-2; 8 nucleotides line up with TRBD1. The germline CDR1 and CDR2 sequences are LNHNV and YYDKDF (reference sequence). This CDR3 region has 11 residues. The CDR3 reads CATGGNYGYTF. The CDR3 DNA is TGTGCAACAGGGGGGAACTATGGCTACACCTTC.

The CDR3 protein is CASSYESATNEKLFF. CDR3 DNA sequence: TGCGCCAGCAGTTATGAGAGTGCAACTAATGAAAAACTGTTTTTT. The V and J genes are TRBV4-3 and TRBJ1-4; D remains unclear. Germline values: CDR1 LGHNA, CDR2 YSLEER. V lost 6 bases and J 0 bases, leaving 11 bases between the germline ends. This CDR3 region has 15 residues.

The table lists this clonotype with a few counts. The CDR3 DNA follows: TGCGCCAGCAGCCATCAACAGGGGAATTCACCCCTCCACTTT. It translates to CASSHQQGNSPLHF. The chain is built from TRBV4-3 and TRBJ1-6; 7 positions match TRBD1. V dropped 3 bases and J dropped 7; count of bases not matched to a gene: 3. In germline, CDR1 is LGHNA, CDR2 YSLEER. The CDR3 consists of 14 residues.